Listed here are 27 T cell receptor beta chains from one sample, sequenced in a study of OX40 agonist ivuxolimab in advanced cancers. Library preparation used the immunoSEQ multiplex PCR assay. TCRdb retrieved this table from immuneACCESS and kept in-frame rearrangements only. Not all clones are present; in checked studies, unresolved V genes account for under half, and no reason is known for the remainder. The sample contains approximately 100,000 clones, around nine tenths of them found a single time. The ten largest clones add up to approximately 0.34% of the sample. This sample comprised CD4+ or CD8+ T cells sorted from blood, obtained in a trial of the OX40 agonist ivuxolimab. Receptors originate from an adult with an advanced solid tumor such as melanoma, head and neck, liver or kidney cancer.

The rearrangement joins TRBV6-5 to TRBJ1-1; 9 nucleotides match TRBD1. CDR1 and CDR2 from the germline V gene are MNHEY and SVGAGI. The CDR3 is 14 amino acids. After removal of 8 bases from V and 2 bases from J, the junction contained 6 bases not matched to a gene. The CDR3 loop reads CASRDRVINTEAFF. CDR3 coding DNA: TGTGCCAGCCGGGACAGGGTTATAAACACTGAAGCTTTCTTT.

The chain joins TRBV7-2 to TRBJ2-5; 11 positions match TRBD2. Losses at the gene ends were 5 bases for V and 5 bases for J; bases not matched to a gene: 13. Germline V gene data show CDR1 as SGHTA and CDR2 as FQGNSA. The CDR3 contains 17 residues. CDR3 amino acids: CASSRTGSGRVGETQYF. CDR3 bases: TGTGCCAGCAGCCGAACTGGTAGCGGGAGGGTGGGGGAGACCCAGTACTTC. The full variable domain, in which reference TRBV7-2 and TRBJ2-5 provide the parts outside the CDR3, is GAGVSQSPSNKVTEKGKDVELRCDPISGHTALYWYRQSLGQGLEFLIYFQGNSAPDKSGLPSDRFSAERTGGSVSTLTIQRTQQEDSAVYLCASSRTGSGRVGETQYFGPGTRLLVL.

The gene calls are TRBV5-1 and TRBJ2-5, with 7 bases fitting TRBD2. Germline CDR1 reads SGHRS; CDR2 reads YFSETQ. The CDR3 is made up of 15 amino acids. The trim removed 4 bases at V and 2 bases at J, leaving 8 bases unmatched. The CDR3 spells CASSPGLRGQETQYF. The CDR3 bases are TGCGCCAGCAGCCCGGGTTTGCGGGGGCAAGAGACCCAGTACTTC.

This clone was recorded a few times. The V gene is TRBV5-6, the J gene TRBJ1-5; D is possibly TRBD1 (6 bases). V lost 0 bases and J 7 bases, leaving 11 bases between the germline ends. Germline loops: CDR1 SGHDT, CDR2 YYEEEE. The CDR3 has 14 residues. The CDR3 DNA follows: TGTGCCAGCAGCTTGGGACAGGCTCTCCAGCCCCAGCATTTT. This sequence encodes CASSLGQALQPQHF.

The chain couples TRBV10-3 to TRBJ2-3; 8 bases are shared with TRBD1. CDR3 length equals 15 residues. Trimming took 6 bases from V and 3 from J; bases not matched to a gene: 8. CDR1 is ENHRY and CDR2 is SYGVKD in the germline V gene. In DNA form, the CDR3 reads TGTGCCATCAGCTCCGACAGGGACAGGACAGATACGCAGTATTTT. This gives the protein CAISSDRDRTDTQYF.

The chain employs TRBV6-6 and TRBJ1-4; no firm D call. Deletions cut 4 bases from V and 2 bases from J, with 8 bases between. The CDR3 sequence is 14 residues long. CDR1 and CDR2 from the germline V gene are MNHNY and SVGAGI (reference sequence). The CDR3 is CASSFIGTNEKLFF. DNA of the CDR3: TGTGCCAGCAGTTTCATAGGGACTAATGAAAAACTGTTTTTT.

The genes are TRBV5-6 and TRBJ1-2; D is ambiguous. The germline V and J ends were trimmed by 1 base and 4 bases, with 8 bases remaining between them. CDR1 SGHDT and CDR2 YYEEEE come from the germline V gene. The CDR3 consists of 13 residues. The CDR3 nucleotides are TGTGCCAGCAGCTTGCCAGCTAGCTATGGCTACACCTTC. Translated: CASSLPASYGYTF.

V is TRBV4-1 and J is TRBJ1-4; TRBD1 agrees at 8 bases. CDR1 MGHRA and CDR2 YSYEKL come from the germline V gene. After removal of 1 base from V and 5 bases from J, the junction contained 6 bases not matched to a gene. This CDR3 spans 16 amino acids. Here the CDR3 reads CASSQGTGPLNEKLFF. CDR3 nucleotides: TGCGCCAGCAGCCAAGGGACAGGGCCTCTAAATGAAAAACTGTTTTTT.

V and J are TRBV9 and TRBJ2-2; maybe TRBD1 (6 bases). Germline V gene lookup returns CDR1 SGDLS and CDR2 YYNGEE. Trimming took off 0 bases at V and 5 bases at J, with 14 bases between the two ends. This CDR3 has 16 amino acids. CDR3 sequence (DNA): TGTGCCAGCAGCGTAGGCAGGGGTCCTAGGACCGGGGAGCTGTTTTTT. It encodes CASSVGRGPRTGELFF.

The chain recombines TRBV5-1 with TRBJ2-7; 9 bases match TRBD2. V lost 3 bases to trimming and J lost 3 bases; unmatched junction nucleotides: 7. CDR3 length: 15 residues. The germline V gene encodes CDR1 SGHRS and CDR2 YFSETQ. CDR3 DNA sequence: TGCGCCAGCAGCTCCGACCTAGCGGGAAACTACGAGCAGTACTTC. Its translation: CASSSDLAGNYEQYF. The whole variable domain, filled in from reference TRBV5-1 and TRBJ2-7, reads KAGVTQTPRYLIKTRGQQVTLSCSPISGHRSVSWYQQTPGQGLQFLFEYFSETQRNKGNFPGRFSGRQFSNSRSEMNVSTLELGDSALYLCASSSDLAGNYEQYFGPGTRLTVT.

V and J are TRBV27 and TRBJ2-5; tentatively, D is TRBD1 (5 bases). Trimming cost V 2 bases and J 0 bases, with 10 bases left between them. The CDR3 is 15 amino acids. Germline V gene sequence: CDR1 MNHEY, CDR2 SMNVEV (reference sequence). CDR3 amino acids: CASSLIRTNQETQYF. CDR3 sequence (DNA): TGTGCCAGCAGTTTAATTCGGACAAACCAAGAGACCCAGTACTTC.

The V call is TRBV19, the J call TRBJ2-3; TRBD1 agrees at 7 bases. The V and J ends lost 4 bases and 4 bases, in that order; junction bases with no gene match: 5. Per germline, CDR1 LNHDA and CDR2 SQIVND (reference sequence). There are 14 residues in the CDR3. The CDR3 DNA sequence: TGTGCCAGTAGTACCCGACAGGGACCAGATACGCAGTATTTT. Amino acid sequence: CASSTRQGPDTQYF.

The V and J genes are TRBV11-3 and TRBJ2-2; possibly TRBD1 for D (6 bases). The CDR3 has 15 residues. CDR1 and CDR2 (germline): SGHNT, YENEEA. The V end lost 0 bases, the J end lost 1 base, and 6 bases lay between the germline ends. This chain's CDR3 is CASSLDRGNTGELFF. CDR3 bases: TGTGCCAGCAGCTTAGACAGGGGGAACACCGGGGAGCTGTTTTTT.

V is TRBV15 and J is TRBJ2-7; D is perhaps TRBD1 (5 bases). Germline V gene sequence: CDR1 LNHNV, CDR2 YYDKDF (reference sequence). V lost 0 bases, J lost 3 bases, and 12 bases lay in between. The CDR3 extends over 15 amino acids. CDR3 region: CATSRDAAGNYEQYF. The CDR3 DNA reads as TGTGCCACCAGCAGAGATGCGGCAGGGAACTACGAGCAGTACTTC.

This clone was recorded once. CDR3 nucleotide sequence: TGTGCCAGCAGCCCCGGGGGGCCCCTGGGTTCAGATACGCAGTATTTT. Amino acid sequence: CASSPGGPLGSDTQYF. The chain links TRBV7-2 to TRBJ2-3, with D tentatively TRBD2 (7 bases). Trimming stripped 5 bases from V and 4 bases from J, with 19 bases between. CDR3 length: 16 amino acids. CDR1 and CDR2 (germline): SGHTA, FQGNSA.

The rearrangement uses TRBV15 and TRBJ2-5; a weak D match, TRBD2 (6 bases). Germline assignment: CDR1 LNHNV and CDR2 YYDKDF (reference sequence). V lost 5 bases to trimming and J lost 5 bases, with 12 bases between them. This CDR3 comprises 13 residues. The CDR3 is CATSSGGRETQYF. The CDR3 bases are TGTGCCACCAGCTCCGGGGGACGGGAGACCCAGTACTTC.

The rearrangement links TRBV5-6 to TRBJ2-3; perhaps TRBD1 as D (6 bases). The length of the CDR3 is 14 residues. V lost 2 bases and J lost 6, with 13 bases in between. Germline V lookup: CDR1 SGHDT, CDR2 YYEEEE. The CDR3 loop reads CASSFWGRTDTQYF. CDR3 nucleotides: TGTGCCAGCAGCTTCTGGGGGCGGACGGATACGCAGTATTTT.

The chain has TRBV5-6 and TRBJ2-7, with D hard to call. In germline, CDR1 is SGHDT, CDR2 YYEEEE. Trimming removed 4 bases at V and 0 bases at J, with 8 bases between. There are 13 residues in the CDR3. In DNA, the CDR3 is TGTGCCAGCAGCCTCCCAAGCTCCTACGAGCAGTACTTC. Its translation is CASSLPSSYEQYF.

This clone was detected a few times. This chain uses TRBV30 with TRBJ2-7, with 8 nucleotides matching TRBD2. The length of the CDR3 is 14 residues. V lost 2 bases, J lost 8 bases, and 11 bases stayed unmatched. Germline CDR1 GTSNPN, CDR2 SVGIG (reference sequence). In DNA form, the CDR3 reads TGTGCCTGGAGTAAGACGGGAGGGCCGATGAAGCAGTACTTC. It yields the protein CAWSKTGGPMKQYF.

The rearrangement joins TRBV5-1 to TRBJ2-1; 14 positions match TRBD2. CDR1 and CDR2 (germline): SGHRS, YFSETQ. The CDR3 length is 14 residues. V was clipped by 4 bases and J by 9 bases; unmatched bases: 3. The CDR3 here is CASSRTSGGLEQFF. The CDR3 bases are TGCGCCAGCAGCAGGACTAGCGGGGGGCTTGAGCAGTTCTTC.

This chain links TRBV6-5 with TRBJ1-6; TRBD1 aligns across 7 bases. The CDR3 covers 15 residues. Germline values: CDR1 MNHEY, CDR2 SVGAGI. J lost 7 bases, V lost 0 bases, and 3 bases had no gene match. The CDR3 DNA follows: TGTGCCAGCAGTTACTCGGTACAGGGGAATTCACCCCTCCACTTT. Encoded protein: CASSYSVQGNSPLHF.

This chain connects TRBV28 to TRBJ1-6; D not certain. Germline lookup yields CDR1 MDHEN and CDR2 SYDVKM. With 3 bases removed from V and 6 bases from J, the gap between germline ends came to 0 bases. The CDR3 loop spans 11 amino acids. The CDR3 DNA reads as TGTGCCAGCAGTTTTAATTCACCCCTCCACTTT. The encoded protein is CASSFNSPLHF.

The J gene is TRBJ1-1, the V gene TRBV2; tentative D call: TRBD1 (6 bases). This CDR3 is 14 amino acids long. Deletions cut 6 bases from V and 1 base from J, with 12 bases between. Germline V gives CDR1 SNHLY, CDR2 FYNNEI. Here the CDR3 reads CASSPRQANTEAFF. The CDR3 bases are TGTGCCAGCAGCCCCCGACAGGCGAACACTGAAGCTTTCTTT.

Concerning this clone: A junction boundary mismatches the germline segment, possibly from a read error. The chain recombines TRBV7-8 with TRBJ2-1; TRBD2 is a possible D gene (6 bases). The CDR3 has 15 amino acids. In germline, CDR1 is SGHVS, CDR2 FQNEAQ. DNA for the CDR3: TGTGCCAGCAGCTTTGGACGGGACTCCGACAATGAGCAGTTCTTC. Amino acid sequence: CASSFGRDSDNEQFF. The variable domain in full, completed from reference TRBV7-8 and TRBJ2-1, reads GAGVSQSPRYKVAKRGQDVALRCDPISGHVSLFWYQQALGQGPEFLTYFQNEAQLDKSGLPSDRFFAERPEGSVSTLKIQRTQQEDSAVYLCASSFGRDSDNEQFFGPGTRLTVL.

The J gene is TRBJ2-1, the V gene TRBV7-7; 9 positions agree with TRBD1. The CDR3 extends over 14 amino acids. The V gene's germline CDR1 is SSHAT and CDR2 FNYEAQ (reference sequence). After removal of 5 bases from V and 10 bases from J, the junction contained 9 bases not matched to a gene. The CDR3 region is CASSQGQGLGEQFF. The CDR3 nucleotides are TGTGCCAGCAGCCAGGGACAGGGCCTAGGGGAGCAGTTCTTC.

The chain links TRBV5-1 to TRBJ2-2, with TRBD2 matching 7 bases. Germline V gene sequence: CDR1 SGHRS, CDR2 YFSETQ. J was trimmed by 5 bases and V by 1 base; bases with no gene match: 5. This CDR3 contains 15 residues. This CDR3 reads CASSLIREETGELFF. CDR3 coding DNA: TGCGCCAGCAGCTTGATACGGGAGGAAACCGGGGAGCTGTTTTTT.

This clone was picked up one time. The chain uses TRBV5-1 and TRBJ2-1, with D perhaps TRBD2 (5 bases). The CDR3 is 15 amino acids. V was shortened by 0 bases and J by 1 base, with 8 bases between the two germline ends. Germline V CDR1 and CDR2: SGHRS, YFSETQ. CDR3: CASSLVGESYNEQFF. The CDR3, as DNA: TGCGCCAGCAGCTTGGTGGGAGAGTCCTACAATGAGCAGTTCTTC.